A single count supports the clone carrying this TCR beta chain. The antigen is unknown. These data are taken from a study of T cells in pancreatic ductal adenocarcinoma. The study, taken as a whole, reports: Mean clonality was approximately 0.1 in tumors and around 0.068 in blood, not significantly different. Compared with tumor, blood showed more total productive templates and roughly 8-fold more clonotypes.

No neoadjuvant therapy was given to the selected pancreatic ductal adenocarcinoma patients before their surgery. V lost 0 bases to trimming and J lost 7 bases; unmatched junction nucleotides: 6. Germline assignment: CDR1 SGDLS and CDR2 YYNGEE. The CDR3 has 14 residues. Clones were read by immunoSEQ multiplex PCR, and TCRdb kept only the in-frame ones, dropping some. Among about 11,000 clones listed, about nine tenths were seen once. The gene calls are TRBV9 and TRBJ1-1; 7 bases fit TRBD1. Source material: PBMCs. This sequence was found in a human donor with pancreatic ductal adenocarcinoma. CDR3 in DNA: TGTGCCAGCAGCGTAGATGGAGGGGGCGGTGAAGCTTTCTTT. Translated, it gives CASSVDGGGGEAFF.